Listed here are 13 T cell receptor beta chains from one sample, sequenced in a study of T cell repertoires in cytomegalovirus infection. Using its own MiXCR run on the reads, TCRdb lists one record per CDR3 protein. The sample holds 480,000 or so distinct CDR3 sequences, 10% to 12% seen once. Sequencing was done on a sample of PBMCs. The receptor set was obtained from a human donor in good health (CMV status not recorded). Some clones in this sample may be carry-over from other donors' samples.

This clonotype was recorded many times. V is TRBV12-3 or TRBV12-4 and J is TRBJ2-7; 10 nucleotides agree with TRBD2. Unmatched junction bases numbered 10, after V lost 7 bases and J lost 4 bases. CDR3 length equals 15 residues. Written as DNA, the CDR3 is TGTGCCAGCACCTTAGCGGGGGGCCCTAGGTACGAGCAGTACTTC. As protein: CASTLAGGPRYEQYF.

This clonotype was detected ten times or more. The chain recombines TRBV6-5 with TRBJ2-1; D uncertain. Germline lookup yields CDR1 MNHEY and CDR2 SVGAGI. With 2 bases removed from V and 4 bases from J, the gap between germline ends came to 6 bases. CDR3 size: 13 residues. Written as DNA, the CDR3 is TGTGCCAGCAGTTACGCCCCATACAATGAGCAGTTCTTC. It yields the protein CASSYAPYNEQFF.

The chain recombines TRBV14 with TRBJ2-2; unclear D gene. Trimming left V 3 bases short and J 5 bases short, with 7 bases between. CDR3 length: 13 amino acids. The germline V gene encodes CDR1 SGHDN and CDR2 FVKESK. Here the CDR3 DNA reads TGTGCCAGCAGCCAGTGGGTAACCGGGGAGCTGTTTTTT. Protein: CASSQWVTGELFF. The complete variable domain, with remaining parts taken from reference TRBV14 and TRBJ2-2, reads EAGVTQFPSHSVIEKGQTVTLRCDPISGHDNLYWYRRVMGKEIKFLLHFVKESKQDESGMPNNRFLAERTGGTYSTLKVQPAELEDSGVYFCASSQWVTGELFFGEGSRLTVL.

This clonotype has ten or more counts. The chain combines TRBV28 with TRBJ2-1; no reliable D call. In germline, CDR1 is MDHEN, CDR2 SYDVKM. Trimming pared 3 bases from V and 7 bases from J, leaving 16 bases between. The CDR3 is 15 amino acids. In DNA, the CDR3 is TGTGCCAGCAGTTTCCCTGGGGTAGTCGGAAATGAGCAGTTCTTC. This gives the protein CASSFPGVVGNEQFF.

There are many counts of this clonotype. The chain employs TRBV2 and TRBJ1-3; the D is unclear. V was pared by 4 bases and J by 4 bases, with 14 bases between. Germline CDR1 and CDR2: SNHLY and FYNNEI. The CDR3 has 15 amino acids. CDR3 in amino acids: CASSGTDPPGNTIYF. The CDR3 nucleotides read TGTGCCAGCAGTGGAACCGACCCCCCAGGAAACACCATATATTTT.

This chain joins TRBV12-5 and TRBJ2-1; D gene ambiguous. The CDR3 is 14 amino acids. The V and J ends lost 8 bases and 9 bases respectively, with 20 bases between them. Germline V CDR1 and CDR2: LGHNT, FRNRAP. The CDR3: CASKDDPETGEQFF. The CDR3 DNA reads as TGTGCTAGTAAGGACGACCCTGAAACCGGTGAGCAGTTCTTC.

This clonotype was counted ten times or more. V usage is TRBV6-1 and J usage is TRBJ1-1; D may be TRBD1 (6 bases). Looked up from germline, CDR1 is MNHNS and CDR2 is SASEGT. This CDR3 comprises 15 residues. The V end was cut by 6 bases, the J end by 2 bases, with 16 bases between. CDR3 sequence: CASRVRDTLNTEAFF. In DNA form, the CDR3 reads TGTGCCAGCAGGGTCCGGGACACCTTAAACACTGAAGCTTTCTTT.

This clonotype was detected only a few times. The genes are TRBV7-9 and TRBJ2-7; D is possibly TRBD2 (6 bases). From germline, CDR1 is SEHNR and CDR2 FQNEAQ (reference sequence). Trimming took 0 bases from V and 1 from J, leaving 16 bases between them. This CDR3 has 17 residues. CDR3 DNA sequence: TGTGCCAGCAGCTTAGCCGTTTCGGATCTAGCGTCCTACGAGCAGTACTTC. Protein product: CASSLAVSDLASYEQYF. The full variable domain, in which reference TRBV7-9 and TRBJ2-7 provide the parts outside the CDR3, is DTGVSQNPRHKITKRGQNVTFRCDPISEHNRLYWYRQTLGQGPEFLTYFQNEAQLEKSRLLSDRFSAERPKGSFSTLEIQRTEQGDSAMYLCASSLAVSDLASYEQYFGPGTRLTVT.

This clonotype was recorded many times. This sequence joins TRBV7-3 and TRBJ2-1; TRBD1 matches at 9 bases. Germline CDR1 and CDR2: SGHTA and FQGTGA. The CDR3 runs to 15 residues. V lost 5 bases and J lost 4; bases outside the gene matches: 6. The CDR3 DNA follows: TGTGCCAGCAGCCCTCGACAGGGGGGGTACAATGAGCAGTTCTTC. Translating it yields CASSPRQGGYNEQFF.

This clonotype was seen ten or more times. The CDR3 is CASSEVGLIGNTIYF. In DNA, the CDR3 is TGTGCCAGCAGTGAAGTGGGACTGATTGGAAACACCATATATTTT. J is TRBJ1-3 and V is TRBV2, with D perhaps matching TRBD1 (5 bases). Germline CDR1 reads SNHLY; CDR2 reads FYNNEI. V dropped 1 base and J dropped 3 bases, with 10 bases sitting between them. The CDR3 spans 15 residues.

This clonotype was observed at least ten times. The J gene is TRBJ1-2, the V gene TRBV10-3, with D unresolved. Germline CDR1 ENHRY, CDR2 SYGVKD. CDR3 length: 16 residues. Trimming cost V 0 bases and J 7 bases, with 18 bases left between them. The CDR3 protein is CAISESSSGLLPGYTF. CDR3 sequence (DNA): TGTGCCATCAGTGAGTCGTCTAGTGGGCTCCTCCCTGGCTACACCTTC.

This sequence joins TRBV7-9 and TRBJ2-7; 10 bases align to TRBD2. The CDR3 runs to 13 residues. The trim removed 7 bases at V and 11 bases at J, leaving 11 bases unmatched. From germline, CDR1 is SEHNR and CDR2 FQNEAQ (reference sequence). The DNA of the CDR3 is TGTGCCAGCACCCGAAATAGCGGGAGGATGAAGTACTTC. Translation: CASTRNSGRMKYF. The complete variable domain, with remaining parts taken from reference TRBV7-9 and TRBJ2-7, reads DTGVSQNPRHKITKRGQNVTFRCDPISEHNRLYWYRQTLGQGPEFLTYFQNEAQLEKSRLLSDRFSAERPKGSFSTLEIQRTEQGDSAMYLCASTRNSGRMKYFGPGTRLTVT.

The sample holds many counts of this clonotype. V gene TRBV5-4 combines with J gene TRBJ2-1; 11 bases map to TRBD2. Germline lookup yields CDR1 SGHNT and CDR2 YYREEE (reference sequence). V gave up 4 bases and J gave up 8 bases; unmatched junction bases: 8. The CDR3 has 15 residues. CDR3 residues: CASSLDSGRADEQFF. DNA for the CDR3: TGTGCCAGCAGCCTGGATAGCGGGAGGGCCGATGAGCAGTTCTTC. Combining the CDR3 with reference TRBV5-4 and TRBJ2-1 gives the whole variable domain ETGVTQSPTHLIKTRGQQVTLRCSSQSGHNTVSWYQQALGQGPQFIFQYYREEENGRGNFPPRFSGLQFPNYSSELNVNALELDDSALYLCASSLDSGRADEQFFGPGTRLTVL.